Shown below are 32 T cell receptor beta chains from a single sample sequenced in a study of cytomegalovirus exposure and HLA in healthy donors. The PCR used 60 Vbeta and 13 Jbeta primers. TCRdb's table, derived via immunoSEQ multiplex PCR, lists solely in-frame clones and lacks some. The sample has 95,000 to 100,000 clones; roughly 76% are singletons. Sequencing used PBMCs. The origin of the receptors is a man in his forties in good health and CMV-seronegative.

This clone has a handful of counts. V is TRBV6-4 and J is TRBJ1-5; D call uncertain. CDR3 length: 13 residues. Trimming pared 5 bases from V and 5 bases from J, leaving 10 bases between. Germline CDR1 MRHNA, CDR2 SNTAGT. The CDR3 loop is CASSPTDDQPQHF. DNA for the CDR3: TGTGCCAGCAGTCCCACAGACGATCAGCCCCAGCATTTT.

The V call is TRBV2, the J call TRBJ2-7, with TRBD1 matching 7 bases. This CDR3 is built from 16 residues. V lost 6 bases and J lost 4; bases outside the gene matches: 15. Per germline, CDR1 SNHLY and CDR2 FYNNEI. Here the CDR3 reads CASRPSLGTASYEQYF. CDR3 in DNA: TGTGCCAGCAGGCCCTCCTTGGGGACAGCAAGTTACGAGCAGTACTTC.

The rearrangement joins TRBV9 to TRBJ1-6; tentative D call: TRBD1 (5 bases). Germline V gives CDR1 SGDLS, CDR2 YYNGEE. Trimming removed 4 bases at V and 13 bases at J, with 18 bases between. The CDR3 length is 14 residues. Here the CDR3 DNA reads TGTGCCAGCAGCATGGAATCCGATCGGGGGCCCCTCCACTTT. This encodes CASSMESDRGPLHF.

This chain joins TRBV28 and TRBJ2-7; 7 bases match TRBD1. The length of the CDR3 is 15 residues. With 4 bases clipped from V and 1 base from J, the junction kept 7 bases outside the gene matches. Looked up from germline, CDR1 is MDHEN and CDR2 is SYDVKM. CDR3 coding DNA: TGTGCCAGCAGTTCTTCATCGGGACAGTCCTACGAGCAGTACTTC. As protein: CASSSSSGQSYEQYF. Drawing the rest from reference TRBV28 and TRBJ2-7, the complete variable domain is DVKVTQSSRYLVKRTGEKVFLECVQDMDHENMFWYRQDPGLGLRLIYFSYDVKMKEKGDIPEGYSVSREKKERFSLILESASTNQTSMYLCASSSSSGQSYEQYFGPGTRLTVT.

V is TRBV6-1 and J is TRBJ1-2; 9 bases match TRBD1. Germline CDR1 reads MNHNS; CDR2 reads SASEGT. This CDR3 has 15 residues. V was clipped by 5 bases and J by 8 bases; unmatched bases: 12. CDR3 nucleotide sequence: TGTGCCAGCAGTCCTACAGGGGGCCGGGGATACGGCTACACCTTC. Amino acids: CASSPTGGRGYGYTF.

The J gene is TRBJ1-1, the V gene TRBV30, with unresolved D. CDR3 length equals 13 residues. V was trimmed by 2 bases and J by 1 base, leaving 8 bases between them. The germline V gene has CDR1 GTSNPN and CDR2 SVGIG (reference sequence). CDR3 nucleotide sequence: TGTGCCTGGAGTCGTAGTGGGAACACTGAAGCTTTCTTT. Translated, it gives CAWSRSGNTEAFF.

V usage is TRBV11-2 and J usage is TRBJ1-1; D unresolved. In germline, CDR1 is SGHAT, CDR2 FQNNGV. The CDR3 has 14 residues. V lost 2 bases and J lost 1, with 8 bases in between. Written as DNA, the CDR3 is TGTGCCAGCAGCTTACTTCAGCGGAACACTGAAGCTTTCTTT. It codes for CASSLLQRNTEAFF.

The rearrangement uses TRBV7-2 and TRBJ2-5; D is unclear. The germline V gene has CDR1 SGHTA and CDR2 FQGNSA. V was trimmed by 5 bases and J by 8 bases, leaving 18 bases between them. The CDR3 is 14 residues long. DNA for the CDR3: TGTGCCAGCAGCGAGCACCCTGGGTCAGGCACCCAGTACTTC. Translation: CASSEHPGSGTQYF.

The J gene is TRBJ2-5, the V gene TRBV12-5; maybe TRBD2 (6 bases). V was pared by 8 bases and J by 1 base, with 11 bases between. This CDR3 contains 13 residues. Germline CDR1 LGHNT, CDR2 FRNRAP. CDR3 in DNA: TGTGCTAGTTCTGGAGGGGCCCAAGAGACCCAGTACTTC. As protein: CASSGGAQETQYF.

This clone was detected a few times. Here the CDR3 DNA reads TGCGCCAGCAGCTCCGGGACAGGTTACAGTGGCTACACCTTC. Translated: CASSSGTGYSGYTF. This chain connects TRBV5-1 to TRBJ1-2; 8 bases agree with TRBD1. The CDR3 contains 14 residues. Trimming cost V 3 bases and J 7 bases; bases outside gene matches: 8. Germline loops: CDR1 SGHRS, CDR2 YFSETQ.

The gene calls are TRBV5-1 and TRBJ2-1; 8 nucleotides agree with TRBD1. CDR3 length: 14 amino acids. Germline loops: CDR1 SGHRS, CDR2 YFSETQ. V trimming: 4 bases; J trimming: 6 bases; junction bases outside the gene matches: 6. As DNA, the CDR3 is TGCGCCAGCAGCCTCCAAACAGGGGGCAATGAGCAGTTCTTC. Translation: CASSLQTGGNEQFF.

The rearrangement uses TRBV14 and TRBJ1-2, with D unresolved. This CDR3 has 12 amino acids. Trimming removed 2 bases at V and 5 bases at J, with 6 bases between. The germline gives CDR1 SGHDN, CDR2 FVKESK. The CDR3 DNA follows: TGTGCCAGCAGCCAATCGGGATATGGCTACACCTTC. Translated: CASSQSGYGYTF. Complete variable domain (other parts from reference TRBV14 and TRBJ1-2): EAGVTQFPSHSVIEKGQTVTLRCDPISGHDNLYWYRRVMGKEIKFLLHFVKESKQDESGMPNNRFLAERTGGTYSTLKVQPAELEDSGVYFCASSQSGYGYTFGSGTRLTVV.

The rearrangement uses TRBV7-9 and TRBJ1-2; D may be TRBD1 (6 bases). Germline V gives CDR1 SEHNR, CDR2 FQNEAQ (reference sequence). V gave up 5 bases and J gave up 2 bases, with 18 bases separating them. CDR3 size: 16 residues. Here the CDR3 reads CASSTVPGAPNYGYTF. Here the CDR3 DNA reads TGTGCCAGCAGCACGGTTCCAGGGGCTCCAAACTATGGCTACACCTTC.

A single count supports this clone. CDR3: CASSVAGGGRRTEAFF. CDR3 coding DNA: TGTGCCAGCAGCGTAGCCGGCGGGGGGAGGCGGACTGAAGCTTTCTTT. The chain recombines TRBV9 with TRBJ1-1; a possible D gene is TRBD1 (5 bases). There are 16 residues in the CDR3. The V gene's germline CDR1 is SGDLS and CDR2 YYNGEE. Trimming pared 0 bases from V and 5 bases from J, leaving 17 bases between.

The rearrangement uses TRBV4-3 and TRBJ2-3; 7 positions agree with TRBD2. Trimming cost V 1 base and J 9 bases; bases outside gene matches: 16. The CDR3 loop spans 17 amino acids. Germline lookup yields CDR1 LGHNA and CDR2 YSLEER. The CDR3 DNA follows: TGCGCCAGCAGCCAAGGCCCAACGGGGGGATATACGGAGACGCAGTATTTT. It codes for CASSQGPTGGYTETQYF.

The rearrangement links TRBV6-4 to TRBJ2-1; D is ambiguous. The germline V gene has CDR1 MRHNA and CDR2 SNTAGT. Trimming removed 3 bases at V and 4 bases at J, with 7 bases between. This CDR3 comprises 13 residues. The CDR3, as DNA: TGTGCCAGCAGTGAGCAGTTATACAATGAGCAGTTCTTC. Translated, it gives CASSEQLYNEQFF.

The chain joins TRBV19 to TRBJ1-1; 7 bases match TRBD1. The V and J ends lost 5 bases and 4 bases, in that order; junction bases with no gene match: 4. The CDR3 covers 13 residues. Germline CDR1 LNHDA, CDR2 SQIVND (reference sequence). CDR3 sequence reads: CASSENRGTEAFF. CDR3 nucleotide sequence: TGTGCCAGTAGTGAAAACAGGGGCACTGAAGCTTTCTTT.

The chain carries TRBV20-1 and TRBJ1-2; tentative D call: TRBD1 (5 bases). Germline V gives CDR1 DFQATT, CDR2 SNEGSKA (reference sequence). V gave up 7 bases and J gave up 4 bases, with 10 bases separating them. The CDR3 has 11 amino acids. This CDR3 is CSEGVIYGYTF. CDR3 DNA: TGCAGTGAAGGGGTTATCTATGGCTACACCTTC.

This chain links TRBV7-9 with TRBJ2-3, with 10 nucleotides matching TRBD1. V lost 4 bases and J lost 5; bases outside the gene matches: 6. The CDR3 runs to 15 residues. Germline V gives CDR1 SEHNR, CDR2 FQNEAQ (reference sequence). The CDR3 sequence is CASSSLGTGVDTQYF. The CDR3 DNA sequence: TGTGCCAGCAGCTCCCTCGGGACAGGGGTAGATACGCAGTATTTT.

The chain employs TRBV10-3 and TRBJ2-7; the D is unclear. The germline gives CDR1 ENHRY, CDR2 SYGVKD. CDR3 length: 12 amino acids. The V and J ends lost 10 bases and 3 bases respectively, with 13 bases between them. The DNA for the CDR3 is TGTGCCACCCAAGACACCTACTACGAGCAGTACTTC. Encoded protein: CATQDTYYEQYF.

A few counts support this clone. The CDR3 bases are TGTGCCAGCTCGCTGGGAGGGGAGGACACTGAAGCTTTCTTT. Translated, it gives CASSLGGEDTEAFF. The gene calls are TRBV18 and TRBJ1-1; the D gene is possibly TRBD1 (5 bases). Trimming took 6 bases from V and 3 from J, leaving 14 bases between them. The CDR3 consists of 14 residues. Germline CDR1 KGHSH, CDR2 LQKENI. The variable domain in full, with the rest retrieved from reference TRBV18 and TRBJ1-1, is NAGVMQNPRHLVRRRGQEARLRCSPMKGHSHVYWYRQLPEEGLKFMVYLQKENIIDESGMPKERFSAEFPKEGPSILRIQQVVRGDSAAYFCASSLGGEDTEAFFGQGTRLTVV.

The chain uses TRBV18 and TRBJ1-4, with 10 bases aligning to TRBD1. The CDR3 covers 15 residues. Germline CDR1 reads KGHSH; CDR2 reads LQKENI. V trimming: 5 bases; J trimming: 6 bases; junction bases outside the gene matches: 6. CDR3 sequence reads: CASSFGTGEDEKLFF. The CDR3, as DNA: TGTGCCAGCTCATTTGGGACAGGGGAGGATGAAAAACTGTTTTTT.

This clone was detected a few times. The CDR3 is CASSAGGQINYGYTF. The CDR3 coding sequence is TGTGCCAGCAGTGCAGGAGGGCAGATTAACTATGGCTACACCTTC. V and J are TRBV25-1 and TRBJ1-2; D uncertain. Germline loops: CDR1 MGHDK, CDR2 SYGVNS. V was pared by 4 bases and J by 1 base, with 13 bases between. This CDR3 is built from 15 residues.

The chain couples TRBV5-4 to TRBJ1-4; a weak D match, TRBD1 (5 bases). The CDR3 has 13 residues. V lost 4 bases to trimming and J lost 8 bases, with 12 bases between them. Per germline, CDR1 SGHNT and CDR2 YYREEE (reference sequence). CDR3 residues: CASSAGTSEKLFF. The DNA for the CDR3 is TGTGCCAGCAGCGCTGGGACTTCAGAAAAACTGTTTTTT.

J is TRBJ1-1 and V is TRBV18; the match to TRBD1 covers 7 bases. The CDR3 extends over 18 amino acids. CDR1 is KGHSH, CDR2 LQKENI, per germline. The V segment lost 1 base and the J segment 4 bases; nucleotides outside the gene matches: 15. CDR3 in DNA: TGTGCCAGCTCACCACAGGGGGCTGGGGTTTCATTAGGCACTGAAGCTTTCTTT. It yields the protein CASSPQGAGVSLGTEAFF.

The chain uses TRBV6-6 and TRBJ2-1; TRBD2 matches 7 bases. V was clipped by 1 base and J by 5 bases; unmatched bases: 2. The CDR3 is 14 amino acids. Germline V lookup: CDR1 MNHNY, CDR2 SVGAGI (reference sequence). For the CDR3, the DNA is TGTGCCAGCAGTTACTTTGCGGGAGACAATGAGCAGTTCTTC. Residues: CASSYFAGDNEQFF.

This chain joins TRBV6-1 and TRBJ1-5; the match to TRBD1 covers 7 bases. The CDR3 extends over 14 amino acids. The germline CDR1 and CDR2 sequences are MNHNS and SASEGT. Trimming took 5 bases from V and 6 from J; bases not matched to a gene: 7. The CDR3 nucleotides read TGTGCCAGCAGTACCCTGACAGGGCCTCAGCCCCAGCATTTT. Amino acids: CASSTLTGPQPQHF.

Details on this clone: Other DNA sequences in the same sample also yield this CDR3. This chain links TRBV19 with TRBJ1-5; 10 bases align to TRBD1. This CDR3 comprises 15 residues. V gave up 6 bases and J gave up 7 bases; unmatched junction bases: 9. CDR1 is LNHDA and CDR2 is SQIVND in the germline V gene (reference sequence). The CDR3 coding sequence is TGTGCCAGTAGGACGGGACAGGGGAGGGGACAGCCCCAGCATTTT. This translates into CASRTGQGRGQPQHF.

As concerns this clone: The junction shows a germline mismatch at one end, possibly a read error. The chain recombines TRBV5-8 with TRBJ2-2, with D possibly TRBD2 on 5 matching bases. This CDR3 has 15 amino acids. Germline V gene lookup returns CDR1 SGHTS and CDR2 YDEGEE. The CDR3 spells CASSLMGANTGELFF. For the CDR3, the DNA is TGTGCCAGCAGCTTGATGGGTGCGAACACCGGGGAACTGTTTTTT.

The rearrangement links TRBV28 to TRBJ1-1; 8 positions match TRBD1. The V and J ends lost 2 bases and 3 bases, in that order; junction bases with no gene match: 2. Germline assignment: CDR1 MDHEN and CDR2 SYDVKM. The CDR3 length is 14 residues. For the CDR3, the DNA is TGTGCCAGCAGTTTAGGGACAGGTTACACTGAAGCTTTCTTT. Translated, it gives CASSLGTGYTEAFF.

This clone was counted between two and nine times. The genes are TRBV27 and TRBJ2-5, with a possible D match to TRBD2 (6 bases). The tail of the sequence fits TRBJ2-7 better, so the J call may be wrong. Germline loops: CDR1 MNHEY, CDR2 SMNVEV (reference sequence). The CDR3 totals 14 residues. CDR3 sequence: CASSSRETPYEQYF. CDR3 in DNA: TGTGCCAGCAGTTCCCGGGAGACCCCCTACGAGCAGTACTTC.

CDR3 sequence: CASSPNRGATEAFF. The DNA of the CDR3 is TGTGCCAGCAGCCCAAACAGGGGTGCTACTGAAGCTTTCTTT. The chain is built from TRBV5-4 and TRBJ1-1; the match to TRBD1 covers 7 bases. This CDR3 spans 14 amino acids. The germline V gene encodes CDR1 SGHNT and CDR2 YYREEE (reference sequence). After removal of 4 bases from V and 5 bases from J, the junction contained 8 bases not matched to a gene.